These 20 T cell receptor beta chains came from one sample sequenced in a study of blood T cell repertoires in COVID-19 (dated by TCRdb to about 2020). The library was built by means of the immunoSEQ multiplex PCR assay. TCRdb carries this immuneACCESS record with in-frame sequences only. Its versions omit some clonotypes, under half of them owing to an unresolved V gene in the studies checked, with the rest unexplained. The sample table records 200,000 to 250,000 clones; over 70% of these occur just once. Of the sample, about 3.5% falls within the top ten clones. Input material: PBMCs or T cells enriched from blood (not recorded which). The receptors derive from a woman aged 30 to 39 who had been exposed to COVID-19.

The J gene is TRBJ2-3, the V gene TRBV19, with 8 bases aligning to TRBD2. Germline-derived CDR1 and CDR2 are LNHDA and SQIVND (reference sequence). The CDR3 runs 13 residues. Trimming removed 8 bases from V and 5 bases from J; junction bases left unmatched: 6. DNA for the CDR3: TGTGCCAGTTTAGGACTAGCAGGAGATACGCAGTATTTT. This gives the protein CASLGLAGDTQYF.

In this sample, this clone turned up a few times. Here the CDR3 reads CASSSVGQSNTEAFF. CDR3 nucleotide sequence: TGTGCCAGCTCATCAGTTGGACAGTCGAACACTGAAGCTTTCTTT. The V call is TRBV18, the J call TRBJ1-1, with D perhaps matching TRBD1 (6 bases). CDR1 is KGHSH and CDR2 is LQKENI in the germline V gene. The ends were cut back, 5 bases at V and 1 base at J, with 14 bases in the middle. The CDR3 totals 15 residues.

In nucleotides, the CDR3 is TGCGCCAGCCCTCGGGACAGGGTACAAAACTCCTACGAGCAGTACTTC. It encodes CASPRDRVQNSYEQYF. V is TRBV23-1 and J is TRBJ2-7; 9 positions match TRBD1. TRBV23-1 is an ORF for which the function is uncertain. The V segment lost 8 bases and the J segment 0 bases; nucleotides outside the gene matches: 11. The CDR3 is 16 residues long.

This clone was counted a few times. The gene calls are TRBV18 and TRBJ1-1; D gene unclear. Germline V gene sequence: CDR1 KGHSH, CDR2 LQKENI. The germline V and J ends were trimmed by 2 bases and 1 base, with 8 bases remaining between them. The CDR3 contains 14 residues. This chain's CDR3 is CASSPFLANTEAFF. CDR3 bases: TGTGCCAGCTCACCATTTCTGGCGAACACTGAAGCTTTCTTT.

The J gene is TRBJ1-1, the V gene TRBV2; D is undetermined. Looked up from germline, CDR1 is SNHLY and CDR2 is FYNNEI. The ends were cut back, 8 bases at V and 6 bases at J, with 16 bases in the middle. The CDR3 extends over 13 amino acids. The CDR3 DNA sequence: TGTGCCAGCGTTGGCAGTGCCCGGGCTGAAGCTTTCTTT. It codes for CASVGSARAEAFF.

The chain uses TRBV7-6 and TRBJ2-1; 8 nucleotides match TRBD2. This CDR3 is built from 16 residues. Germline CDR1 reads SGHVS; CDR2 reads FNYEAQ. Unmatched junction bases numbered 7, after V lost 4 bases and J lost 2 bases. In DNA form, the CDR3 reads TGTGCCAGCAGCTCGGGGGGGCGGGGTCCCTACAATGAGCAGTTCTTC. Translating gives CASSSGGRGPYNEQFF. Using reference TRBV7-6 and TRBJ2-1 for the parts outside the CDR3, the full variable domain is GAGVSQSPRYKVTKRGQDVALRCDPISGHVSLYWYRQALGQGPEFLTYFNYEAQQDKSGLPNDRFSAERPEGSISTLTIQRTEQRDSAMYRCASSSGGRGPYNEQFFGPGTRLTVL.

This clone was seen only a few times. V is TRBV19 and J is TRBJ1-5; 7 bases are a match to TRBD1. The CDR3 is made up of 16 amino acids. J gave up 1 base and V 4 bases, and 7 bases lay outside the gene matches. Germline V CDR1 and CDR2: LNHDA, SQIVND (reference sequence). CDR3 bases: TGTGCCAGTAGTAACCTACAGGGGATGAGCAATCAGCCCCAGCATTTT. Encoded protein: CASSNLQGMSNQPQHF.

This clone has ten or more counts. The chain employs TRBV7-9 and TRBJ2-5; D possibly corresponds to TRBD2 (5 bases). The CDR3 is made up of 14 amino acids. The V end was cut by 3 bases, the J end by 5 bases, with 13 bases between. CDR1 and CDR2 (germline): SEHNR, FQNEAQ (reference sequence). This CDR3 is CASSLRAGWETQYF. CDR3 bases: TGTGCCAGCAGCTTGCGGGCGGGCTGGGAGACCCAGTACTTC.

The chain is built from TRBV19 and TRBJ2-3; 7 bases align to TRBD2. The germline gives CDR1 LNHDA, CDR2 SQIVND (reference sequence). The CDR3 spans 15 residues. Unmatched junction bases numbered 9, after V lost 6 bases and J lost 3 bases. CDR3 coding DNA: TGTGCCAGTAGCCCGTCGCGGGAGTCTACAGATACGCAGTATTTT. It specifies CASSPSRESTDTQYF.

The genes are TRBV27 and TRBJ2-5; D uncertain. The CDR3 has 11 amino acids. Germline CDR1 is MNHEY and CDR2 is SMNVEV (reference sequence). V shed 3 bases and J shed 7 bases, with 6 bases lying between them. The CDR3 DNA follows: TGTGCCAGCAGTTTTGAGGTGACCCAGTACTTC. This encodes CASSFEVTQYF.

The chain combines TRBV5-4 with TRBJ2-5, with 7 bases matching TRBD1. CDR1 and CDR2 (germline): SGHNT, YYREEE (reference sequence). V lost 4 bases and J lost 2; bases outside the gene matches: 2. CDR3 length equals 13 residues. DNA for the CDR3: TGTGCCAGCAGCCAGGGACAGCAAGAGACCCAGTACTTC. Amino acid sequence: CASSQGQQETQYF.

The rearrangement uses TRBV7-9 and TRBJ2-3, with TRBD1 identical over 7 bases. The germline gives CDR1 SEHNR, CDR2 FQNEAQ (reference sequence). The J segment lost 8 bases and the V segment lost 7 bases, leaving 3 bases of the junction unmatched. CDR3 length equals 11 residues. The chain's CDR3 is CASNSGGTQYF. DNA for the CDR3: TGTGCCAGCAATTCAGGGGGTACGCAGTATTTT.

V usage is TRBV28 and J usage is TRBJ1-2; D possibly corresponds to TRBD1 (6 bases). Germline lookup yields CDR1 MDHEN and CDR2 SYDVKM. V gave up 2 bases and J gave up 4 bases, with 11 bases separating them. There are 14 residues in the CDR3. The CDR3: CASSLDRQAYGYTF. For the CDR3, the DNA is TGTGCCAGCAGTTTAGACAGGCAGGCCTATGGCTACACCTTC.

V usage is TRBV3-1 (or the pseudogene TRBV3-2) and J usage is TRBJ2-7, with 9 bases aligning to TRBD2. J gave up 2 bases and V 3 bases, and 5 bases lay outside the gene matches. CDR3 size: 15 residues. Germline values: CDR1 LGHDT, CDR2 YNNKEL (reference sequence). The CDR3 DNA reads TGTGCCAGCAGCCACCCTAGCGGGAAAACCTACGAGCAGTACTTC. It codes for CASSHPSGKTYEQYF.

This clone showed up just once. This CDR3 reads CASSEARGGRARDEQFF. The CDR3 nucleotides are TGTGCCAGCAGTGAAGCTCGTGGCGGGAGGGCCAGGGATGAGCAGTTCTTC. The J gene is TRBJ2-1, the V gene TRBV2; 9 bases align to TRBD2. The CDR3 is 17 amino acids. The V gene end was trimmed by 0 bases and the J gene end by 8 bases; junction bases not matched to a gene: 11. CDR1 and CDR2 (germline): SNHLY, FYNNEI.

V is TRBV6-4 and J is TRBJ1-2; 9 nucleotides align to TRBD1. Germline V gene sequence: CDR1 MRHNA, CDR2 SNTAGT. With 5 bases clipped from V and 8 bases from J, the junction kept 15 bases outside the gene matches. The CDR3 consists of 16 residues. The CDR3 here is CASSPPDRGHSLGYTF. As DNA, the CDR3 is TGTGCCAGCAGTCCCCCGGACAGGGGTCATTCGTTAGGCTACACCTTC.

The chain joins TRBV10-3 to TRBJ1-1; D is unresolved. This CDR3 has 11 residues. Trimming removed 8 bases at V and 1 base at J, with 5 bases between. Germline CDR1 is ENHRY and CDR2 is SYGVKD. CDR3 bases: TGTGCCATCTCACAGAACACTGAAGCTTTCTTT. Its translation: CAISQNTEAFF.

V and J are TRBV19 and TRBJ2-1; 11 bases are shared with TRBD1. This CDR3 is 15 amino acids long. Germline V gene sequence: CDR1 LNHDA, CDR2 SQIVND (reference sequence). Trimming at V came to 3 bases and at J to 7 bases, leaving 5 bases not matched to a gene. The CDR3 sequence is CASSIQGTGGNEQFF. CDR3 in DNA: TGTGCCAGTAGTATCCAAGGGACAGGGGGAAATGAGCAGTTCTTC.

This sequence joins TRBV5-1 and TRBJ1-1; no clear D gene. The CDR3 consists of 13 residues. Germline lookup yields CDR1 SGHRS and CDR2 YFSETQ. The V and J ends lost 4 bases and 5 bases respectively, with 12 bases between them. Written as DNA, the CDR3 is TGCGCCAGCAGCCCCCTCGAGCGGACTGAAGCTTTCTTT. It yields the protein CASSPLERTEAFF.

The rearrangement uses TRBV6-4 and TRBJ2-1, with a possible D match to TRBD1 (5 bases). CDR1 is MRHNA and CDR2 is SNTAGT in the germline V gene. V dropped 3 bases and J dropped 3 bases, with 12 bases sitting between them. CDR3 size: 15 residues. CDR3 nucleotide sequence: TGTGCCAGCAGTGAATTAGGGGTCAGCTACAATGAGCAGTTCTTC. Residues: CASSELGVSYNEQFF.